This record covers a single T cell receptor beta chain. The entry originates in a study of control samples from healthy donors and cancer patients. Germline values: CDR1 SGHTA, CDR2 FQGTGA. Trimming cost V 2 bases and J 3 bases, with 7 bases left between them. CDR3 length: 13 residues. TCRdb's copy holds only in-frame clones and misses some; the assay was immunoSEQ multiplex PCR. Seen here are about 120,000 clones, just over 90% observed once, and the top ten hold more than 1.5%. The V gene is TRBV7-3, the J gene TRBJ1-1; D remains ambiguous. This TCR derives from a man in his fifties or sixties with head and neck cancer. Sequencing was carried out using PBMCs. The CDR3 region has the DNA TGTGCCAGCAGCTTATCCGTTTACACTGAAGCTTTCTTT. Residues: CASSLSVYTEAFF.